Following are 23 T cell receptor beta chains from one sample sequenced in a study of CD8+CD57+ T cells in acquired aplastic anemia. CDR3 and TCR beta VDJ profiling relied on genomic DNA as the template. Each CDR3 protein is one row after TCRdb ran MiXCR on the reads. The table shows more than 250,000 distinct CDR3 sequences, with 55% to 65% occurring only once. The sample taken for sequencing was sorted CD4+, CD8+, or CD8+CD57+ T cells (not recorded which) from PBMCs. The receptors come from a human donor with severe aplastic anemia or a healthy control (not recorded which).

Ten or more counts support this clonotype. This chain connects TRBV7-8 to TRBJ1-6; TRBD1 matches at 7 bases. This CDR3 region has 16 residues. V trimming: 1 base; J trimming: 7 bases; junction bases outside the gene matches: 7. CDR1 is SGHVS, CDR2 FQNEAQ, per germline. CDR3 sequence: CASSLEKGAGNSPLHF. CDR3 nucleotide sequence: TGTGCCAGCAGCTTAGAAAAGGGGGCAGGGAATTCACCCCTCCACTTT.

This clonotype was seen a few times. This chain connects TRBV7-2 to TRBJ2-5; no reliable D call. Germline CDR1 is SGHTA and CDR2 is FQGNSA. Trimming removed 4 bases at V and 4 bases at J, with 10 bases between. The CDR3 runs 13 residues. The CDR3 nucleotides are TGTGCCAGCAGCTCCTCACAGCGAGAGACCCAGTACTTC. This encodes CASSSSQRETQYF. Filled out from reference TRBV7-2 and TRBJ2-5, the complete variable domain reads GAGVSQSPSNKVTEKGKDVELRCDPISGHTALYWYRQSLGQGLEFLIYFQGNSAPDKSGLPSDRFSAERTGGSVSTLTIQRTQQEDSAVYLCASSSSQRETQYFGPGTRLLVL.

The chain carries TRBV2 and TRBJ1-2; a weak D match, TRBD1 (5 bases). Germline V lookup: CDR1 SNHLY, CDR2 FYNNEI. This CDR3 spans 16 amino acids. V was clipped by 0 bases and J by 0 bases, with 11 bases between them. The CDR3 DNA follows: TGTGCCAGCAGTGAAGCTGCAAGGGGAGCTAACTATGGCTACACCTTC. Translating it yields CASSEAARGANYGYTF.

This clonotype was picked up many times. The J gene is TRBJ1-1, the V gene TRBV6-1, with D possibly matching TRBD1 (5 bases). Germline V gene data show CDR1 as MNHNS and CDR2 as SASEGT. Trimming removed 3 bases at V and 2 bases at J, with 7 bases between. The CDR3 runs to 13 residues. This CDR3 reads CASSETVNTEAFF. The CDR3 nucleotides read TGTGCCAGCAGTGAGACAGTTAACACTGAAGCTTTCTTT.

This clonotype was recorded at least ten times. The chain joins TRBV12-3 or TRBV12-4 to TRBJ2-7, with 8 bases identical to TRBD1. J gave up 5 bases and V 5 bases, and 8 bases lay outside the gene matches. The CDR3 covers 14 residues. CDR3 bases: TGTGCCAGCAGTGGGAGACAGGGGAACAACGAGCAGTACTTC. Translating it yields CASSGRQGNNEQYF.

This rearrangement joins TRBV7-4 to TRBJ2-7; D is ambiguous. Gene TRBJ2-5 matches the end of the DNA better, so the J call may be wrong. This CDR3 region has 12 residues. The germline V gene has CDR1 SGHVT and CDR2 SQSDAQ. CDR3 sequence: CASSVAGETQYF. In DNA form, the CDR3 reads TGTGCCAGCAGCGTCGCCGGAGAGACCCAGTACTTC.

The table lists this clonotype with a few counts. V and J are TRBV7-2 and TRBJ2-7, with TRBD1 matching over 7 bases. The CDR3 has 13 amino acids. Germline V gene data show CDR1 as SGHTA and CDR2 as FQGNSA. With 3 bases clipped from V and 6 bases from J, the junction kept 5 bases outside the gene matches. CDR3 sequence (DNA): TGTGCCAGCAGCTTCGGACAGGTAGCCGAGCAGTACTTC. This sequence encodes CASSFGQVAEQYF. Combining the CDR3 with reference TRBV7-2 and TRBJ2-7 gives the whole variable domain GAGVSQSPSNKVTEKGKDVELRCDPISGHTALYWYRQSLGQGLEFLIYFQGNSAPDKSGLPSDRFSAERTGGSVSTLTIQRTQQEDSAVYLCASSFGQVAEQYFGPGTRLTVT.

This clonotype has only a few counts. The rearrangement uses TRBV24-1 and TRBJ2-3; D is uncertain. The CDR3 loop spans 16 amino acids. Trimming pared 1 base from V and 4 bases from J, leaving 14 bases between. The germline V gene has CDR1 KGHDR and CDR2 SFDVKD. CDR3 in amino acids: CATSDFSAGPADTQYF. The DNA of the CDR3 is TGTGCCACCAGTGATTTTTCAGCAGGTCCGGCAGATACGCAGTATTTT.

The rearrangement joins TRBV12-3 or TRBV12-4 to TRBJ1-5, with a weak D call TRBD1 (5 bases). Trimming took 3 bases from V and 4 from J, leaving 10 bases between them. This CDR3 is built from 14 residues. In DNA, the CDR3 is TGTGCCAGCAGTTTTGGGGACGGTAATCAGCCCCAGCATTTT. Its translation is CASSFGDGNQPQHF.

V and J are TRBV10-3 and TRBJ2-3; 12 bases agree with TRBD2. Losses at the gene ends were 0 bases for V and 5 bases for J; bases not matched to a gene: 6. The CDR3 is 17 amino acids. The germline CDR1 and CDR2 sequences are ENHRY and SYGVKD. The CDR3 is CAISESPTSGGGDTQYF. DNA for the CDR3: TGTGCCATCAGTGAGTCTCCGACTAGCGGGGGTGGAGATACGCAGTATTTT.

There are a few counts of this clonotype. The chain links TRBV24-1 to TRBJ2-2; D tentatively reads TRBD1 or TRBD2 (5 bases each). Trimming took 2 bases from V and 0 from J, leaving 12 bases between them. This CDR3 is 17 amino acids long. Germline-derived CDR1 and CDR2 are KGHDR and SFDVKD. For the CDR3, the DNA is TGTGCCACCAGTGATTGGGGACGTCCGACGAACACCGGGGAGCTGTTTTTT. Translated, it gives CATSDWGRPTNTGELFF.

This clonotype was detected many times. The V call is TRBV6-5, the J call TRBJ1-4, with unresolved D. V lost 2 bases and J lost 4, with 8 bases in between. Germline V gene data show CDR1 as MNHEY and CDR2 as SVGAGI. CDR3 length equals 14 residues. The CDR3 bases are TGTGCCAGCAGTTACGCCCAACTTAATGAAAAACTGTTTTTT. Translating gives CASSYAQLNEKLFF.

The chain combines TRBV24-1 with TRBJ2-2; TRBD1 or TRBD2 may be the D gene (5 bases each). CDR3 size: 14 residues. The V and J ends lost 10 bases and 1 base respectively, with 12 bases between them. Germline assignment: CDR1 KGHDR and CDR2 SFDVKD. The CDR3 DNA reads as TGTGCCACTACCGGGACGGAGAACACCGGGGAGCTGTTTTTT. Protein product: CATTGTENTGELFF.

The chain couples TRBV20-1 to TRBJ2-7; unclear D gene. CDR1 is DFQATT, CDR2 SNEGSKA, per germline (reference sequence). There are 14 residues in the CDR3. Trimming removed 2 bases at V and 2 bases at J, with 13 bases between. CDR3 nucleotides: TGCAGTGCTAGATCGCAAATTCCCCCCTACGAGCAGTACTTC. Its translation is CSARSQIPPYEQYF.

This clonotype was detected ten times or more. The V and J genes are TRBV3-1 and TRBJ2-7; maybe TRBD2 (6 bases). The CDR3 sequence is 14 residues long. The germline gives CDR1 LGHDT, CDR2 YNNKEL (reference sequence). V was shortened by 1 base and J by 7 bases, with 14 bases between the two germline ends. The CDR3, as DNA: TGTGCCAGCAGCCAAGGAGGGGAGGTAGGGGAGCAGTACTTC. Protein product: CASSQGGEVGEQYF.

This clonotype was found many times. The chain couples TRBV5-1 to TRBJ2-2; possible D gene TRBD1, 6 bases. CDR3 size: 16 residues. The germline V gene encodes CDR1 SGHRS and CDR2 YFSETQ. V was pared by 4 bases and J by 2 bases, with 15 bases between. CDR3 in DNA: TGCGCCAGCAGCCGGAGCGCGACAGGAAACACCGGGGAGCTGTTTTTT. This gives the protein CASSRSATGNTGELFF.

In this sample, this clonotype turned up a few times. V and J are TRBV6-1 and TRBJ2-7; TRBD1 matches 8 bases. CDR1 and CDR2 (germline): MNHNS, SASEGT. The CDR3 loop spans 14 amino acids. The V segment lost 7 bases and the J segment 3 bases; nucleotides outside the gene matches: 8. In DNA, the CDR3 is TGTGCCAGCAAGGGAGGACAGGGACGCTACGAGCAGTACTTC. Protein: CASKGGQGRYEQYF.

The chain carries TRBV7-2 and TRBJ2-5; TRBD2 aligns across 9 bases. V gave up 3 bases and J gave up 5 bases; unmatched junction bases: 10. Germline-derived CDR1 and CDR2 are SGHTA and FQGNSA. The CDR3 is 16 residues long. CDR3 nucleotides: TGTGCCAGCAGCTTCTCTAGCGGGGCCTCGGGGGAGACCCAGTACTTC. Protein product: CASSFSSGASGETQYF.

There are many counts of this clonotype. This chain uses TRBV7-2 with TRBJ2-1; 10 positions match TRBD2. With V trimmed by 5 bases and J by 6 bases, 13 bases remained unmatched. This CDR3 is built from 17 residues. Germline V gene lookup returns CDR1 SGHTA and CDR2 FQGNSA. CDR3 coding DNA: TGTGCCAGCAGCACAAAACCGGGACTAGCGATTCCCAATGAGCAGTTCTTC. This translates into CASSTKPGLAIPNEQFF.

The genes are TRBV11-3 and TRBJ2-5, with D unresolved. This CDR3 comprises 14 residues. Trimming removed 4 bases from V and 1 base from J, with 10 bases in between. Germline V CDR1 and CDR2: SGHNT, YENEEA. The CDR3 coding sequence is TGTGCCAGCAGCTCCCTTAGGGTCCAAGAGACCCAGTACTTC. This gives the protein CASSSLRVQETQYF.

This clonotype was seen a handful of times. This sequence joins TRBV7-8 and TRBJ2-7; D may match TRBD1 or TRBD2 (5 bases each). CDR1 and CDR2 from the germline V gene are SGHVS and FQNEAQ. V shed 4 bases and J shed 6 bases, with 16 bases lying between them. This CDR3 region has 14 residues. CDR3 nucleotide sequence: TGTGCCAGCAGCTGGGGACGGACTTTAACCGAGCAGTACTTC. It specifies CASSWGRTLTEQYF.

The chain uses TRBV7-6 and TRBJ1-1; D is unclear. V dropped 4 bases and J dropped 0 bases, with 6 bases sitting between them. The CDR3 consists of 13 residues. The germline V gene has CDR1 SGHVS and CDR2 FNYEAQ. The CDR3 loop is CASSSLVNTEAFF. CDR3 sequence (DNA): TGTGCCAGCAGCTCCTTGGTGAACACTGAAGCTTTCTTT.

Here the CDR3 reads CASSPGYGISSEQYF. The CDR3 coding sequence is TGTGCCAGCAGCCCAGGGTACGGGATCTCCAGCGAGCAGTACTTC. V usage is TRBV7-3 and J usage is TRBJ2-7, with D possibly called TRBD1 or TRBD2 (5 bases each). The germline V gene has CDR1 SGHTA and CDR2 FQGTGA. Trimming pared 5 bases from V and 6 bases from J, leaving 20 bases between. The CDR3 covers 15 residues.